A single sample is the source of the 14 T cell receptor beta chains below, sequenced in a study of T cells after somatic rescue of genetic block (dated by TCRdb to about 2020). The library was built by means of the immunoSEQ multiplex PCR assay. The table was pulled from immuneACCESS by TCRdb, which kept in-frame rearrangements only. Such tables lose some clones; where checked, under half of the loss comes from unresolved V genes, and the rest has no known cause. The sample records 80,000 to 90,000 clones, just under 90% of which are singletons. In total, the top ten clones hold 1.6% of the sample. Sequenced: peripheral blood mononuclear cells (PBMCs). Receptors were obtained from a woman between 18 and 29 years old.

The CDR3 reads CASSPTGAPGANVLTF. DNA of the CDR3: TGTGCCAGTAGTCCTACCGGGGCCCCTGGGGCCAACGTCCTGACTTTC. This chain uses TRBV19 with TRBJ2-6, with D perhaps given as TRBD1 or TRBD2 (5 bases each). V was clipped by 5 bases and J by 2 bases, with 13 bases between them. The CDR3 is made up of 16 amino acids. CDR1 is LNHDA and CDR2 is SQIVND in the germline V gene (reference sequence).

With regard to this clone: One end of the junction does not line up with germline, which may come from a read error. The rearrangement links TRBV5-6 to TRBJ2-5, with D possibly TRBD2 on 6 matching bases. Per germline, CDR1 SGHDT and CDR2 YYEEEE. This CDR3 is built from 14 residues. The CDR3 reads CAGSVPGLQETQYF. The DNA of the CDR3 is TGTGCCGGCAGCGTACCGGGACTCCAAGAGACCCAGTACTTC.

The chain links TRBV28 to TRBJ2-2; a weak D match, TRBD1 (6 bases). In germline, CDR1 is MDHEN, CDR2 SYDVKM. The CDR3 has 14 residues. V lost 5 bases, J lost 5 bases, and 12 bases lay in between. CDR3 sequence reads: CASSPRTVTGELFF. The CDR3 bases are TGTGCCAGCAGTCCCCGGACAGTTACCGGGGAGCTGTTTTTT.

The CDR3 region is CASSELSGTTDTQYF. CDR3 DNA: TGTGCCAGCAGTGAATTAAGCGGTACAACAGATACGCAGTATTTT. The chain is built from TRBV6-1 and TRBJ2-3, with TRBD2 as a possible D gene (5 bases). V dropped 2 bases and J dropped 3 bases, with 12 bases sitting between them. The V gene's germline CDR1 is MNHNS and CDR2 SASEGT. The CDR3 has 15 residues.

In its sample, this clone was seen once. The J gene is TRBJ1-4, the V gene TRBV4-2; D call uncertain. The V gene lost 0 bases and the J gene lost 8 bases, with 10 bases spanning the gap. The CDR3 has 14 amino acids. Germline V gene sequence: CDR1 LGHNA, CDR2 YNFKEQ. As DNA, the CDR3 is TGTGCCAGCAGCCAAGACCCGGGCTGGGAAAAACTGTTTTTT. Amino acid sequence: CASSQDPGWEKLFF.

To note about this clone: Other DNA sequences in the sample encode the same CDR3. The rearrangement joins TRBV7-2 to TRBJ1-5; a possible D gene is TRBD1 (5 bases). V was pared by 2 bases and J by 4 bases, with 6 bases between. Germline V gene data show CDR1 as SGHTA and CDR2 as FQGNSA. The CDR3 length is 13 residues. The CDR3 nucleotides read TGTGCCAGCAGCTTAAGGGGAAATCAGCCCCAGCATTTT. Protein: CASSLRGNQPQHF.

This sequence joins TRBV7-9 and TRBJ2-7; tentatively, D is TRBD1 (5 bases). V lost 11 bases and J 5 bases, leaving 22 bases between the germline ends. Germline V gives CDR1 SEHNR, CDR2 FQNEAQ (reference sequence). The CDR3 sequence is 14 residues long. CDR3 in amino acids: CAGQDTASTDEQYF. CDR3 nucleotide sequence: TGTGCCGGCCAGGACACAGCCTCCACCGACGAGCAGTACTTC.

The chain has TRBV6-5 and TRBJ2-7; D is perhaps TRBD1 (6 bases). Germline CDR1 MNHEY, CDR2 SVGAGI. Trimming removed 6 bases at V and 2 bases at J, with 11 bases between. The CDR3 sequence is 13 residues long. In nucleotides, the CDR3 is TGTGCCAGCAGCCTCTCAGGGGCCTACGAGCAGTACTTC. It translates to CASSLSGAYEQYF.

This CDR3 is CASSTFTYGINQPQHF. CDR3 nucleotides: TGTGCCAGCAGCACATTCACCTATGGGATCAATCAGCCCCAGCATTTT. This chain uses TRBV7-8 with TRBJ1-5; D unclear. Germline lookup yields CDR1 SGHVS and CDR2 FQNEAQ. V was clipped by 5 bases and J by 3 bases, with 17 bases between them. The CDR3 is 16 residues long.

The genes are TRBV19 and TRBJ1-2, with TRBD1 as a possible D gene (5 bases). There are 14 residues in the CDR3. Between the trimmed V and J ends, which lost 10 bases and 3 bases, there was a span of 18 bases. Germline V gives CDR1 LNHDA, CDR2 SQIVND (reference sequence). The DNA of the CDR3 is TGTGCCATCGGGGAGGGACCGCAATACTATGGCTACACCTTC. It codes for CAIGEGPQYYGYTF. The whole variable domain, remainder taken from reference TRBV19 and TRBJ1-2, is DGGITQSPKYLFRKEGQNVTLSCEQNLNHDAMYWYRQDPGQGLRLIYYSQIVNDFQKGDIAEGYSVSREKKESFPLTVTSAQKNPTAFYLCAIGEGPQYYGYTFGSGTRLTVV.

The chain employs TRBV19 and TRBJ1-5, with D perhaps TRBD1 (5 bases). CDR1 and CDR2 from the germline V gene are LNHDA and SQIVND (reference sequence). This CDR3 comprises 16 residues. Trimming took off 3 bases at V and 11 bases at J, with 23 bases between the two ends. The CDR3 DNA follows: TGTGCCAGTAGTATCCAGGGACCCGGGAACCTTAGATCCCAGCATTTT. It translates to CASSIQGPGNLRSQHF.

The chain combines TRBV15 with TRBJ2-1, with 8 bases lining up with TRBD2. CDR3 size: 17 residues. Per the germline V gene, CDR1 is LNHNV and CDR2 is YYDKDF (reference sequence). After removal of 3 bases from V and 6 bases from J, the junction contained 13 bases not matched to a gene. The CDR3 nucleotides read TGTGCCACCAGCAGGGAGTTGGCGGGACTAGGGTTCAATGAGCAGTTCTTC. Translation gives CATSRELAGLGFNEQFF.

The chain uses TRBV19 and TRBJ1-1; D is uncertain. The length of the CDR3 is 12 residues. The germline gives CDR1 LNHDA, CDR2 SQIVND (reference sequence). The V end lost 4 bases, the J end lost 3 bases, and 6 bases lay between the germline ends. CDR3 sequence (DNA): TGTGCCAGTAGTAGCAGAGACACTGAAGCTTTCTTT. Translating it yields CASSSRDTEAFF.

This chain connects TRBV5-1 to TRBJ1-4; D gene unclear. Trimming stripped 4 bases from V and 7 bases from J, with 8 bases between. CDR1 and CDR2 (germline): SGHRS, YFSETQ. This CDR3 spans 12 amino acids. The CDR3 is CASSPEGEKLFF. CDR3 DNA sequence: TGCGCCAGCAGCCCGGAAGGTGAAAAACTGTTTTTT.